This section outlines one T cell receptor beta chain sequence together with its context. Its cognate antigen is unknown. The ends were cut back, 6 bases at V and 5 bases at J, with 10 bases in the middle. This CDR3 spans 12 amino acids. CDR1 is MNHNS, CDR2 SASEGT, per germline. The PCR had 60 Vbeta and 13 Jbeta primers. Original processing notes: Some 9.9 million of tens of millions of unique TCR beta chains were shared, per a later count. Using immunoSEQ multiplex PCR, the repertoire was profiled, and TCRdb retains in-frame clones only, with some absent. From that table come the V and J calls and clone size; the DNA was used to work out D and trimming. This sample carries over 90,000 clones, nearly 70% of them seen once, and the ten largest clones take over 13%. This sample is drawn from a study of cytomegalovirus exposure and HLA in healthy donors. Study results and caveats: Among donors in an Asian-associated ancestry cluster, a later analysis reportedly found fewer N-insertions than the roughly 610-donor mean. Cytomegalovirus-associated status was assigned to about 150 TCR beta chains. Prior analysis indicated that the majority of TCR beta V segments exhibited productivity approximately 87% or approximately 30% of the time.

The source material was PBMCs. The chain is built from TRBV6-1 and TRBJ2-5; D gene uncertain. The sequence was collected from a woman in her forties or fifties in good health and CMV-seropositive. CDR3 amino acids: CASSSSRETQYF. CDR3 sequence (DNA): TGTGCCAGCAGCTCCTCTCGGGAGACCCAGTACTTC.